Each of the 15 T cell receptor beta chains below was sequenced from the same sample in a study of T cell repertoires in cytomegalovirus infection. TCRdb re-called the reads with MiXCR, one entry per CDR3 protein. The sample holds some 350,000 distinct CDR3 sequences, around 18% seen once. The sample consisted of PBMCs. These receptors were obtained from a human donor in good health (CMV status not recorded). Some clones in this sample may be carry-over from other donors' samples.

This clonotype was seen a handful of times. CDR3 protein: CASSRTGSGSPLHF. In DNA, the CDR3 is TGTGCCAGCAGCAGAACAGGGTCTGGGTCACCCCTCCACTTT. This chain uses TRBV12-3 or TRBV12-4 with TRBJ1-6; perhaps TRBD1 as D (6 bases). The V and J ends lost 6 bases and 10 bases respectively, with 16 bases between them. CDR3 size: 14 residues.

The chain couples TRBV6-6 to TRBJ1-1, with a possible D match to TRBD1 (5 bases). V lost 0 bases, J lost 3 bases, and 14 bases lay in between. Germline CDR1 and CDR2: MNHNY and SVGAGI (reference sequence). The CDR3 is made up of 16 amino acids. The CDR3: CASSYSPGWVYTEAFF. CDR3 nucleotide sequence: TGTGCCAGCAGTTACTCCCCAGGGTGGGTATACACTGAAGCTTTCTTT.

CDR3 sequence: CATRGGGNSYNEQFF. In nucleotides, the CDR3 is TGTGCCACCAGGGGAGGGGGAAACTCCTACAATGAGCAGTTCTTC. V usage is TRBV15 and J usage is TRBJ2-1; tentative D call: TRBD2 (7 bases). The CDR3 runs to 15 residues. CDR1 is LNHNV and CDR2 is YYDKDF in the germline V gene (reference sequence). Trimming removed 6 bases from V and 0 bases from J, with 12 bases in between.

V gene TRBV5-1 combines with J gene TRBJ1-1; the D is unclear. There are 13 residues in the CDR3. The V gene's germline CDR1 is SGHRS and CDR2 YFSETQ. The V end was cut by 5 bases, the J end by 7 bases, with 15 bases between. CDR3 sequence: CASSRGPGIEAFF. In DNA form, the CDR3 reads TGCGCCAGCAGTCGCGGCCCCGGCATTGAAGCTTTCTTT.

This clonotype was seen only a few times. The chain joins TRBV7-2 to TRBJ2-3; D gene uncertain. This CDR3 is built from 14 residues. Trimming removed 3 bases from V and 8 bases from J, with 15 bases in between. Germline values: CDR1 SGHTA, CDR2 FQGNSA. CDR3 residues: CASSLTTDLGTQYF. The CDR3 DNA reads TGTGCCAGCAGCTTGACGACTGATCTTGGTACGCAGTATTTT.

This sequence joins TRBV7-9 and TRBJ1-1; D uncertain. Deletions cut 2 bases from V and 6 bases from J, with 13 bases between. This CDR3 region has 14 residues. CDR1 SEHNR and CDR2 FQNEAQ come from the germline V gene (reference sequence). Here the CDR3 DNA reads TGTGCCAGCAGCTTATTAGTACTAGGCGCTGAAGCTTTCTTT. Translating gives CASSLLVLGAEAFF.

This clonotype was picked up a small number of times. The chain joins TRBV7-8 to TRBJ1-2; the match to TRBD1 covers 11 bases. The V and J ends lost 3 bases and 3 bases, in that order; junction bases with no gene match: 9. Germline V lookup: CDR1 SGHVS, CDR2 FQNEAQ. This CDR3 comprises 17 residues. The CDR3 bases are TGTGCCAGCAGCTTCCGGACAGGGGGCTATATTGACTATGGCTACACCTTC. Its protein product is CASSFRTGGYIDYGYTF.

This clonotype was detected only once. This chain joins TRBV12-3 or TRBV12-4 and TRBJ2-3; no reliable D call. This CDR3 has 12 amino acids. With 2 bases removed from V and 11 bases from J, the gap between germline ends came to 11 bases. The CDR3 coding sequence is TGTGCCAGCAGTTTATCAGTTTACCTGCAGTATTTT. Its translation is CASSLSVYLQYF.

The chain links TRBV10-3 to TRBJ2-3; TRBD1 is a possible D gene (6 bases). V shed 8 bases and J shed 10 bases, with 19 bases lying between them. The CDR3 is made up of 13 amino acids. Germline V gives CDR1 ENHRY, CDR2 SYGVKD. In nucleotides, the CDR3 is TGTGCCATCTCCCGGGATGGGCGGACAGCGCAGTATTTT. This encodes CAISRDGRTAQYF.

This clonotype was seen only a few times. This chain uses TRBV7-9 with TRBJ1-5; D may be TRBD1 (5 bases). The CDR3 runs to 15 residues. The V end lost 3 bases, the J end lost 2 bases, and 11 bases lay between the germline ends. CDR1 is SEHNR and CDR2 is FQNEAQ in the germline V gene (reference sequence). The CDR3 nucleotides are TGTGCCAGCAGCTTTTCAGGGTATGGCAATCAGCCCCAGCATTTT. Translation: CASSFSGYGNQPQHF. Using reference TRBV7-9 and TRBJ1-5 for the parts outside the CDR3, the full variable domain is DTGVSQNPRHKITKRGQNVTFRCDPISEHNRLYWYRQTLGQGPEFLTYFQNEAQLEKSRLLSDRFSAERPKGSFSTLEIQRTEQGDSAMYLCASSFSGYGNQPQHFGDGTRLSIL.

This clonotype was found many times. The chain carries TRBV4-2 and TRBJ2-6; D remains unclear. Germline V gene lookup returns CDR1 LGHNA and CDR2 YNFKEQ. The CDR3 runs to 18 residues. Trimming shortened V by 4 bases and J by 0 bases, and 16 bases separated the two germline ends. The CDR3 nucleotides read TGTGCCAGCAGCCCCAGACCTCGGTTAGGCTCTGGGGCCAACGTCCTGACTTTC. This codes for CASSPRPRLGSGANVLTF.

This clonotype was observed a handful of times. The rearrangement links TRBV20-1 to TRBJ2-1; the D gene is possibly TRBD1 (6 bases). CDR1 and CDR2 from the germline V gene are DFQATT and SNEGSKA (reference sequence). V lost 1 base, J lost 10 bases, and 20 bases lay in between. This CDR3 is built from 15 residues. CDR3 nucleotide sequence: TGCAGTGCTAGAGGAAGACAGGCCCTCTTTGCAGAGCAGTTCTTC. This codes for CSARGRQALFAEQFF.

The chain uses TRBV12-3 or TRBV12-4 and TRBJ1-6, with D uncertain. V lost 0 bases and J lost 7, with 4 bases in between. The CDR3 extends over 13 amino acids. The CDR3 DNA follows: TGTGCCAGCAGTTTAGCCCCCAATTCACCCCTCCACTTT. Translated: CASSLAPNSPLHF.

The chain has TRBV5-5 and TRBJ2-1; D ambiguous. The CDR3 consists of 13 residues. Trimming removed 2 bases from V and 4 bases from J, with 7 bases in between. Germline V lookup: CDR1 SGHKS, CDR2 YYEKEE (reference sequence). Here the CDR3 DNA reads TGTGCCAGCAGCTTTCCAAATTACAATGAGCAGTTCTTC. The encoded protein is CASSFPNYNEQFF.

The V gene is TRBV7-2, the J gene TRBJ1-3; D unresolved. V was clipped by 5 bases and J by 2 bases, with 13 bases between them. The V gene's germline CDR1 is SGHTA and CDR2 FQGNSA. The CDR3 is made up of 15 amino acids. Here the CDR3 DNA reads TGTGCCAGCAGCCCCCCTACTTCGCCTGGAAACACCATATATTTT. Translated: CASSPPTSPGNTIYF.